This T cell receptor beta chain was observed in a study of multiple sclerosis patients with progressive multifocal leukoencephalopathy. The V gene lost 4 bases and the J gene lost 0 bases, with 12 bases spanning the gap. The CDR3 extends over 15 amino acids. In germline, CDR1 is SGHAT, CDR2 FQNNGV. Synthetic inline TR CDR3 controls covering all V-J pairings were spiked into each PCR. Libraries were prepared by immunoSEQ multiplex PCR; TCRdb keeps only in-frame clonotypes and omits some of them. The sample lists 25,000 to 35,000 clones; over 85% were seen once. Time point described: more than five months of natalizumab therapy.

The specimen was PBMCs, collected from a patient treated with natalizumab. The rearrangement links TRBV11-2 to TRBJ1-1, with a possible D match to TRBD1 (6 bases). The source of this sequence is a human donor with multiple sclerosis. The CDR3 bases are TGTGCCAGCAGCTCCCTCGGGGGCATGAACACTGAAGCTTTCTTT. Translation: CASSSLGGMNTEAFF. The full variable domain, in which reference TRBV11-2 and TRBJ1-1 provide the parts outside the CDR3, is EAGVAQSPRYKIIEKRQSVAFWCNPISGHATLYWYQQILGQGPKLLIQFQNNGVVDDSQLPKDRFSAERLKGVDSTLKIQPAKLEDSAVYLCASSSLGGMNTEAFFGQGTRLTVV.